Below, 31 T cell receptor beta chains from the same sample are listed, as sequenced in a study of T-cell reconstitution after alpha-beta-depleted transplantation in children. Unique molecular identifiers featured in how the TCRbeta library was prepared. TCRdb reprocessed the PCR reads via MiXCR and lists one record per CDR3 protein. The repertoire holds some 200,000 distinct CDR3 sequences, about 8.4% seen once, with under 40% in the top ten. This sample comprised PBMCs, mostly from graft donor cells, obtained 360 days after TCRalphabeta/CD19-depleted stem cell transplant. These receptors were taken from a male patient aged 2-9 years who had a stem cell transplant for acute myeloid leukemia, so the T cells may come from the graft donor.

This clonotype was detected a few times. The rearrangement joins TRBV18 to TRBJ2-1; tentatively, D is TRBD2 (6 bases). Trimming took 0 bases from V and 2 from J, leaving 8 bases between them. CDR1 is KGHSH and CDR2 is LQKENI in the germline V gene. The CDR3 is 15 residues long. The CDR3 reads CASSPPGRAYNEQFF. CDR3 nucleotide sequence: TGTGCCAGCTCACCACCCGGGAGAGCCTACAATGAGCAGTTCTTC. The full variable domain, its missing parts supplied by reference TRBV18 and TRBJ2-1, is NAGVMQNPRHLVRRRGQEARLRCSPMKGHSHVYWYRQLPEEGLKFMVYLQKENIIDESGMPKERFSAEFPKEGPSILRIQQVVRGDSAAYFCASSPPGRAYNEQFFGPGTRLTVL.

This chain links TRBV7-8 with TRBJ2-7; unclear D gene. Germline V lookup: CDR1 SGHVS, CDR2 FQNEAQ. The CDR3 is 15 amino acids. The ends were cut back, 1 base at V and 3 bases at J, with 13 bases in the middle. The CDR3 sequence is CASSLEGPLLYEQYV. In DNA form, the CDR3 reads TGTGCCAGCAGCTTAGAAGGGCCTCTCCTCTACGAGCAGTACGTC.

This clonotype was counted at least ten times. Here the CDR3 DNA reads TGTGCCAGCAGCGGACTAGTTGAGGGGACCCAGTACTTC. This gives the protein CASSGLVEGTQYF. The V gene is TRBV5-4, the J gene TRBJ2-5; 7 bases map to TRBD2. This CDR3 has 13 residues. The germline V gene encodes CDR1 SGHNT and CDR2 YYREEE (reference sequence). V dropped 4 bases and J dropped 7; count of bases not matched to a gene: 7.

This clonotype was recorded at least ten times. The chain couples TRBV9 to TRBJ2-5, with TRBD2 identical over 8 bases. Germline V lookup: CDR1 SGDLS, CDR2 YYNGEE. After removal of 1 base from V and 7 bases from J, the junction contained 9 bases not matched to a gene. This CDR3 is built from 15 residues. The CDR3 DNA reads TGTGCCAGCAGCGTATCGGGGGGGCCTATCGGGACCCAGTACTTC. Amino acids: CASSVSGGPIGTQYF. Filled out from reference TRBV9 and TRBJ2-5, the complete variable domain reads DSGVTQTPKHLITATGQRVTLRCSPRSGDLSVYWYQQSLDQGLQFLIQYYNGEERAKGNILERFSAQQFPDLHSELNLSSLELGDSALYFCASSVSGGPIGTQYFGPGTRLLVL.

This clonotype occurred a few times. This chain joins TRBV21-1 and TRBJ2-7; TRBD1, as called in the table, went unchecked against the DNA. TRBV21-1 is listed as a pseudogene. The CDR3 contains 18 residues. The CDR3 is CASPRGGAGHLQGDEQYV. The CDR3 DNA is TGTGCCAGCCCCCGAGGAGGCGCGGGACACCTCCAAGGAGACGAGCAGTACGTC.

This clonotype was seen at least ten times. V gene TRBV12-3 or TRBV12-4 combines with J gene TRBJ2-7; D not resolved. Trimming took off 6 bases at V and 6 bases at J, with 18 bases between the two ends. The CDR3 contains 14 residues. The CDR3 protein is CASSRVRHLGEQYF. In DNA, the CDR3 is TGTGCCAGCAGCAGAGTACGACATTTGGGCGAGCAGTACTTC.

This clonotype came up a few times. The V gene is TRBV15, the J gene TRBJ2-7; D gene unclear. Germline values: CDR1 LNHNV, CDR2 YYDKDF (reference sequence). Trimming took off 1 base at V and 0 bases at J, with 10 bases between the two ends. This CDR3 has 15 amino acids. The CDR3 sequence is CATSRVRGVSYEQYF. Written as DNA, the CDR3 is TGTGCCACCAGCAGAGTTCGCGGAGTCTCCTACGAGCAGTACTTC.

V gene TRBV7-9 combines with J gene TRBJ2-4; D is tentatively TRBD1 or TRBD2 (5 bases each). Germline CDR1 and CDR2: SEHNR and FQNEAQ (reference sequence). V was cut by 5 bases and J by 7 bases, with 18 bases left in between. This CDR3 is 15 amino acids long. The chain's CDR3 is CASSPRGGERNIQYF. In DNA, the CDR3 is TGTGCCAGCAGCCCGAGGGGTGGGGAAAGGAACATTCAGTACTTC.

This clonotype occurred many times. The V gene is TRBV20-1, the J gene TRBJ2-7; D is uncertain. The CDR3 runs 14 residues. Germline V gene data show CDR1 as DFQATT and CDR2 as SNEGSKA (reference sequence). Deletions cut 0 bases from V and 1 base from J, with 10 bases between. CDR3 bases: TGCAGTGCTAGAGATCCGCAGGCTTCCTACGAGCAGTACTTC. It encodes CSARDPQASYEQYF.

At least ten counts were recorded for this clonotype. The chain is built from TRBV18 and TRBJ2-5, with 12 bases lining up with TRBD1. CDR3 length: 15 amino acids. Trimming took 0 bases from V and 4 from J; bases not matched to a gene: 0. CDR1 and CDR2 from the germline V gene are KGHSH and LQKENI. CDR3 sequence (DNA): TGTGCCAGCTCACCACCGGGACAGGGGGCAGAGACCCAGTACTTC. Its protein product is CASSPPGQGAETQYF.

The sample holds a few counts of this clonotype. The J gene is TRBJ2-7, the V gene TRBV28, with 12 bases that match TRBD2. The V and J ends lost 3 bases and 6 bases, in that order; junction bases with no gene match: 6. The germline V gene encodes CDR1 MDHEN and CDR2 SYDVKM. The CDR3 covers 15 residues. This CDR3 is CASSFLAGGPGEQYF. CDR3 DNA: TGTGCCAGCAGTTTTCTAGCGGGAGGGCCCGGCGAGCAGTACTTC.

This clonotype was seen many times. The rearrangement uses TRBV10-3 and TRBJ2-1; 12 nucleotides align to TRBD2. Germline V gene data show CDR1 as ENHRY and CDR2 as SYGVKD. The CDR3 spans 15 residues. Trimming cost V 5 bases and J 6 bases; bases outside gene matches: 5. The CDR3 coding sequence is TGTGCCATCAGTCGACTAGCGGGAGTTGTCAATGAGCAGTTCTTC. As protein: CAISRLAGVVNEQFF.

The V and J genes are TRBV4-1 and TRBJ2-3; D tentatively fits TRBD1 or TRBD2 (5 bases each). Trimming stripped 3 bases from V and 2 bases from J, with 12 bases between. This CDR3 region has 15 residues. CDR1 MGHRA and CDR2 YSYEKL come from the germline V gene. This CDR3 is CASSQGRGSTDTQYF. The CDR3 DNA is TGCGCCAGCAGCCAGGGTCGGGGCTCCACAGATACGCAGTATTTT.

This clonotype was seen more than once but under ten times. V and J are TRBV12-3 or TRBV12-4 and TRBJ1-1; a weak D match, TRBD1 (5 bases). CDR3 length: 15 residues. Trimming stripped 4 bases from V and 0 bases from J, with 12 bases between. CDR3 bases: TGTGCCAGCAGTTCCTGGGGGAGGGTGAACACTGAAGCTTTCTTT. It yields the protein CASSSWGRVNTEAFF.

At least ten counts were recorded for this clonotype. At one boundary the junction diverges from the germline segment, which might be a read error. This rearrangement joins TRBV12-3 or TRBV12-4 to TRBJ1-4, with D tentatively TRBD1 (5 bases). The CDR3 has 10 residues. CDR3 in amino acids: CASSLQGRFF. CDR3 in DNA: TGTGCCAGCAGTTTACAGGGCCGGTTCTTT.

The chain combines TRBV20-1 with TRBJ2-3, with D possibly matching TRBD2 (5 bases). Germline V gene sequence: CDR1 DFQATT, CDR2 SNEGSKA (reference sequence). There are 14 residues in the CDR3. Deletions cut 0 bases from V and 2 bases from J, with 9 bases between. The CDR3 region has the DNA TGCAGTGCTAGAGATCGGGATCTCACAGATACGCAGTATTTT. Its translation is CSARDRDLTDTQYF.

The CDR3 DNA reads as TGTGCCACCAGCAGAGATGGGACAGGGGTCCAAGAGACCCAGTACTTC. Its protein product is CATSRDGTGVQETQYF. The chain combines TRBV15 with TRBJ2-5; 10 nucleotides align to TRBD1. In germline, CDR1 is LNHNV, CDR2 YYDKDF (reference sequence). The V and J ends lost 0 bases and 1 base, in that order; junction bases with no gene match: 2. The length of the CDR3 is 16 residues.

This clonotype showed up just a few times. CDR3 sequence (DNA): TGTGCCAGCACCGAAGGGACGCTAGGATATTTT. Amino acids: CASTEGTLGYF. The chain couples TRBV28 to TRBJ1-3; the D gene is possibly TRBD1 (5 bases). CDR3 length: 11 residues. Trimming pared 7 bases from V and 15 bases from J, leaving 16 bases between. The V gene's germline CDR1 is MDHEN and CDR2 SYDVKM.

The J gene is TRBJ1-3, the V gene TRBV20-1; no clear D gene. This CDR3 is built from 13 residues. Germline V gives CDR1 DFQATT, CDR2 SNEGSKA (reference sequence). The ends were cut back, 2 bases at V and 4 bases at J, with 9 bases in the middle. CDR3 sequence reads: CSARPRNGNTIYF. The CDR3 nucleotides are TGCAGTGCTAGACCGCGGAACGGAAACACCATATATTTT.

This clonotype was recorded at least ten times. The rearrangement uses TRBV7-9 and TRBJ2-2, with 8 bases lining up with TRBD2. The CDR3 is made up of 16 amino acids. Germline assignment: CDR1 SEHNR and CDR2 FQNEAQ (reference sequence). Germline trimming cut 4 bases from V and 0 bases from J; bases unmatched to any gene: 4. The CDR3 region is CASSYTSGANTGELFF. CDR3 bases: TGTGCCAGCAGCTACACTAGCGGTGCGAACACCGGGGAGCTGTTTTTT.

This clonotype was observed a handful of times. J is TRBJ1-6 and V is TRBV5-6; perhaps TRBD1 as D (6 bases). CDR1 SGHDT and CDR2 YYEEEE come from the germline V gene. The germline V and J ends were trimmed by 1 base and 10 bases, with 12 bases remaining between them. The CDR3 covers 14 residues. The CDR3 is CASSLRGGKSPLHF. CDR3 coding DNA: TGTGCCAGCAGCTTGAGGGGGGGGAAATCACCCCTCCACTTT.

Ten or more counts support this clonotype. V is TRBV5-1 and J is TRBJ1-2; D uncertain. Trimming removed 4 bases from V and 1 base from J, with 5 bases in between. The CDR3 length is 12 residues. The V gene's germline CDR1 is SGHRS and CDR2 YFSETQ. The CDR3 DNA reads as TGCGCCAGCAGCGCAAATAACTATGGCTACACCTTC. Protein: CASSANNYGYTF.

The CDR3 here is CSASLTGETQYF. CDR3 coding DNA: TGCAGTGCTAGCCTGACTGGGGAGACCCAGTACTTC. The V and J genes are TRBV20-1 and TRBJ2-5; D not resolved. Trimming took 3 bases from V and 5 from J, leaving 10 bases between them. This CDR3 has 12 residues. Germline V gene lookup returns CDR1 DFQATT and CDR2 SNEGSKA (reference sequence).

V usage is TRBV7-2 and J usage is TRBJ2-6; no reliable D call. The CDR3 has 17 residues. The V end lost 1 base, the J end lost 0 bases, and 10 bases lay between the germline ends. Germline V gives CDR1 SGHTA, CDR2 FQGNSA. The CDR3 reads CASSLGTRFSGANVLTF. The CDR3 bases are TGTGCCAGCAGCTTAGGGACGCGGTTCTCTGGGGCCAACGTCCTGACTTTC.

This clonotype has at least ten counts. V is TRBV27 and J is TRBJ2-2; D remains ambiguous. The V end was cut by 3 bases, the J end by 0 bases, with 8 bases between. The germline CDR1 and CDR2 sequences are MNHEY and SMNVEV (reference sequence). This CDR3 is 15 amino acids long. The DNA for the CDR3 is TGTGCCAGCAGTTTTGGCTTCCCGAACACCGGGGAGCTGTTTTTT. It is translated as CASSFGFPNTGELFF.

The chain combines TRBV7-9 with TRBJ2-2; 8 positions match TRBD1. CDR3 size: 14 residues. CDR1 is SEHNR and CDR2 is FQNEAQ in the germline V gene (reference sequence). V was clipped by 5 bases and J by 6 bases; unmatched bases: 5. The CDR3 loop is CASSVQGVSGELFF. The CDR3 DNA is TGTGCCAGCAGCGTACAGGGGGTCTCCGGGGAGCTGTTTTTT.

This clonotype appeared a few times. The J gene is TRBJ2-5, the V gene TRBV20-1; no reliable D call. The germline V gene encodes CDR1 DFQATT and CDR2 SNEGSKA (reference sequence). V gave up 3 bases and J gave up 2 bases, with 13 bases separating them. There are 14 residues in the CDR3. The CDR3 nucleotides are TGCAGTGCTAGTTCCGGTGAAGGGCAAGAGACCCAGTACTTC. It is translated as CSASSGEGQETQYF.

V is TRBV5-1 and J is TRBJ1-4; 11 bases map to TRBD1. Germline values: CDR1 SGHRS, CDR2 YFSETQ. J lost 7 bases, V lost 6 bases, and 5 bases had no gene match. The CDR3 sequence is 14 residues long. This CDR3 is CASTWTGGPEKLFF. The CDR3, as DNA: TGCGCCAGCACCTGGACAGGGGGCCCTGAAAAACTGTTTTTT.

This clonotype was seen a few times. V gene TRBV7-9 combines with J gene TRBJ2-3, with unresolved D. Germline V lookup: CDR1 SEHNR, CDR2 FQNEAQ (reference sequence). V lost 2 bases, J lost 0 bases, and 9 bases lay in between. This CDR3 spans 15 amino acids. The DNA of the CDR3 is TGTGCCAGCAGCTTATATCAGCCTAGCACAGATACGCAGTATTTT. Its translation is CASSLYQPSTDTQYF.

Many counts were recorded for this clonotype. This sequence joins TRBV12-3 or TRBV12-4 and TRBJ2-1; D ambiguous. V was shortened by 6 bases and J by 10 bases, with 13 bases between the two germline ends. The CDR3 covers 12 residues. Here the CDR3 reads CASRPHPREQFF. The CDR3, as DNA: TGTGCCAGCAGGCCTCACCCGCGGGAGCAGTTCTTC.

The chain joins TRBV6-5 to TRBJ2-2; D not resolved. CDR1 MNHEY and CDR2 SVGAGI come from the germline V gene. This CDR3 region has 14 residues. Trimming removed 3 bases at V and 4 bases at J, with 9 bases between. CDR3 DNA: TGTGCCAGCAGTTATAGCAAGGGCACCGGGGAGCTGTTTTTT. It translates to CASSYSKGTGELFF.